The 11 T cell receptor beta chains in this list originate from one sample, sequenced in a study of PD-1 blockade in classical Hodgkin lymphoma. Sequenced by immunoSEQ multiplex PCR; TCRdb stores in-frame clones only, minus some. The repertoire includes 15,000 to 20,000 clones, more than 70% of them detected once, and 4.6% sits in the top ten. Every single patient, without exception, relapsed after autologous stem cell transplantation, and brentuximab vedotin exposure varied. The sequencing here drew on peripheral blood mononuclear cells (PBMCs), taken at baseline. Every receptor here comes from a human donor with classical Hodgkin lymphoma.

V and J are TRBV7-9 and TRBJ2-3, with 11 bases that match TRBD2. The CDR3 has 16 amino acids. Germline V gives CDR1 SEHNR, CDR2 FQNEAQ (reference sequence). V trimming: 1 base; J trimming: 7 bases; junction bases outside the gene matches: 7. The CDR3 sequence is CASSLEGGTSGYTQYF. CDR3 bases: TGTGCCAGCAGCTTAGAGGGGGGGACTAGCGGTTATACGCAGTATTTT. Supplemented by reference TRBV7-9 and TRBJ2-3, the full variable domain reads DTGVSQNPRHKITKRGQNVTFRCDPISEHNRLYWYRQTLGQGPEFLTYFQNEAQLEKSRLLSDRFSAERPKGSFSTLEIQRTEQGDSAMYLCASSLEGGTSGYTQYFGPGTRLTVL.

The chain employs TRBV19 and TRBJ1-1; unclear D gene. Per germline, CDR1 LNHDA and CDR2 SQIVND (reference sequence). V gave up 4 bases and J gave up 7 bases, with 10 bases separating them. The CDR3 extends over 12 amino acids. DNA for the CDR3: TGTGCCAGTAGTAATCGGCAATTTGAAGCTTTCTTT. Protein: CASSNRQFEAFF.

The chain couples TRBV27 to TRBJ2-5, with D uncertain. Trimming took 1 base from V and 5 from J, leaving 8 bases between them. CDR3 length equals 13 residues. Germline lookup yields CDR1 MNHEY and CDR2 SMNVEV (reference sequence). CDR3 sequence: CASSLLGLETQYF. CDR3 coding DNA: TGTGCCAGCAGTTTATTAGGGTTGGAGACCCAGTACTTC.

The chain is built from TRBV30 and TRBJ2-1; D is perhaps TRBD2 (5 bases). Trimming left V 1 base short and J 5 bases short, with 15 bases between. This CDR3 is built from 15 residues. In germline, CDR1 is GTSNPN, CDR2 SVGIG (reference sequence). This CDR3 is CAWSGDYEANNEQFF. DNA of the CDR3: TGTGCCTGGAGTGGCGACTATGAGGCCAACAATGAGCAGTTCTTC. Together with reference TRBV30 and TRBJ2-1, the CDR3 gives the full variable domain: SQTIHQWPATLVQPVGSPLSLECTVEGTSNPNLYWYRQAAGRGLQLLFYSVGIGQISSEVPQNLSASRPQDRQFILSSKKLLLSDSGFYLCAWSGDYEANNEQFFGPGTRLTVL.

The chain is built from TRBV6-5 and TRBJ2-5, with TRBD1 matching over 7 bases. With V trimmed by 5 bases and J by 2 bases, 2 bases remained unmatched. Looked up from germline, CDR1 is MNHEY and CDR2 is SVGAGI. The CDR3 sequence is 13 residues long. The CDR3 DNA is TGTGCCAGCAGTCGGACAGGACAAGAGACCCAGTACTTC. Protein product: CASSRTGQETQYF.

The V gene is TRBV5-1, the J gene TRBJ2-7; TRBD2 is a possible D gene (5 bases). V was trimmed by 10 bases and J by 6 bases, leaving 26 bases between them. Germline CDR1 SGHRS, CDR2 YFSETQ. The CDR3 is made up of 15 amino acids. In DNA, the CDR3 is TGCGCCCTTGGAGGTCGAGCGTACGTGAGTGGCGAGCAGTACTTC. Translated: CALGGRAYVSGEQYF.

The chain employs TRBV7-9 and TRBJ2-2; D is unresolved. Germline CDR1 reads SEHNR; CDR2 reads FQNEAQ (reference sequence). This CDR3 is 16 amino acids long. The V and J ends lost 4 bases and 1 base respectively, with 13 bases between them. The CDR3 nucleotides read TGTGCCAGCAGCTGGAGAGGACCGGTGAACACCGGGGAGCTGTTTTTT. It encodes CASSWRGPVNTGELFF.

The genes are TRBV25-1 and TRBJ2-1; D perhaps matches TRBD2 (5 bases). CDR3 size: 13 residues. The V end was cut by 6 bases, the J end by 7 bases, with 13 bases between. From germline, CDR1 is MGHDK and CDR2 SYGVNS. The CDR3 region is CASREGSVNEQFF. The CDR3 DNA is TGTGCCAGCAGAGAAGGGAGCGTGAATGAGCAGTTCTTC.

The chain recombines TRBV6-5 with TRBJ1-5, with D unresolved. V was trimmed by 6 bases and J by 2 bases, leaving 8 bases between them. The CDR3 sequence is 13 residues long. Looked up from germline, CDR1 is MNHEY and CDR2 is SVGAGI. DNA of the CDR3: TGTGCCAGCAGCCGCCTCGGCAATCAGCCCCAGCATTTT. Translating gives CASSRLGNQPQHF.

This clone was seen just once. This chain uses TRBV9 with TRBJ2-5; the D gene could be TRBD1 or TRBD2 (5 bases each). V lost 3 bases to trimming and J lost 5 bases, with 17 bases between them. The CDR3 contains 15 residues. CDR1 is SGDLS and CDR2 is YYNGEE in the germline V gene. CDR3: CASSAAYGGRETQYF. The CDR3, as DNA: TGTGCCAGCAGCGCCGCCTATGGGGGTAGGGAGACCCAGTACTTC.

This clone was counted a few times. The CDR3: CASSVEDKLQETQYF. The DNA for the CDR3 is TGTGCCAGCAGCGTAGAAGACAAATTACAAGAGACCCAGTACTTC. V usage is TRBV9 and J usage is TRBJ2-5, with D unclear. The length of the CDR3 is 15 residues. Germline V gene sequence: CDR1 SGDLS, CDR2 YYNGEE. Trimming stripped 0 bases from V and 2 bases from J, with 11 bases between.